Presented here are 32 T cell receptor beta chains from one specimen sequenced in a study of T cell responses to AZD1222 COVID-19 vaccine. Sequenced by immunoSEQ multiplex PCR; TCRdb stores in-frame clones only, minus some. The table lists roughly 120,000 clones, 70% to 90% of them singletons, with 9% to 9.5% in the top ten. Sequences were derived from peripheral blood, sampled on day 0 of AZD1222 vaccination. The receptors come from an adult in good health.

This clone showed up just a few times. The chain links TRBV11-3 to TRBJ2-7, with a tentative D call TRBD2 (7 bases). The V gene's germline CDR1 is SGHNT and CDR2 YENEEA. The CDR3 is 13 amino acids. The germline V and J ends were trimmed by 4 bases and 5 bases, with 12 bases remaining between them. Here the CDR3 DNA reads TGTGCCAGCAGCTATGAGGGGGGGAACGAGCAGTACTTC. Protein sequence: CASSYEGGNEQYF.

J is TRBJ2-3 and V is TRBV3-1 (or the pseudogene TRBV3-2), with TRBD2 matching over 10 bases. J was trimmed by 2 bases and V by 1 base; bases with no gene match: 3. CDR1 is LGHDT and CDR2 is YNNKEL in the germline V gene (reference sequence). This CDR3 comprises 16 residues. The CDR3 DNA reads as TGTGCCAGCAGCCAAGGGCTAGCGGGGGACACAGATACGCAGTATTTT. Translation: CASSQGLAGDTDTQYF.

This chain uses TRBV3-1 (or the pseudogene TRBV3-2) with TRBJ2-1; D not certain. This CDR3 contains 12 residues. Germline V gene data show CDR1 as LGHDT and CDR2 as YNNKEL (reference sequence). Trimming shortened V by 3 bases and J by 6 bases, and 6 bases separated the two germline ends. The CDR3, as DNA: TGTGCCAGCAGCCAGGCCATCAATGAGCAGTTCTTC. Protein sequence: CASSQAINEQFF.

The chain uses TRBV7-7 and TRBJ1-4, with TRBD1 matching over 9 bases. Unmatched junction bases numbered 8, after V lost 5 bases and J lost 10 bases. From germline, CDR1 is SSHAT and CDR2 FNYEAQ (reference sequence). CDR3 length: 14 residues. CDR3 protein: CASSLGDRDRKLFF. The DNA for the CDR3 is TGTGCCAGCAGCCTCGGGGACAGGGACCGAAAACTGTTTTTT. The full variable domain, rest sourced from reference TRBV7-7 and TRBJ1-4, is GAGVSQSPRYKVTKRGQDVTLRCDPISSHATLYWYQQALGQGPEFLTYFNYEAQPDKSGLPSDRFSAERPEGSISTLTIQRTEQRDSAMYRCASSLGDRDRKLFFGSGTQLSVL.

In DNA form, the CDR3 reads TGTGCCAGCAGTTTCGACATTAGCAATCAGCCCCAGCATTTT. Protein sequence: CASSFDISNQPQHF. V usage is TRBV28 and J usage is TRBJ1-5; no clear D gene. The germline gives CDR1 MDHEN, CDR2 SYDVKM. CDR3 size: 14 residues. The V gene lost 3 bases and the J gene lost 0 bases, with 6 bases spanning the gap. The complete variable domain, with remaining parts taken from reference TRBV28 and TRBJ1-5, reads DVKVTQSSRYLVKRTGEKVFLECVQDMDHENMFWYRQDPGLGLRLIYFSYDVKMKEKGDIPEGYSVSREKKERFSLILESASTNQTSMYLCASSFDISNQPQHFGDGTRLSIL.

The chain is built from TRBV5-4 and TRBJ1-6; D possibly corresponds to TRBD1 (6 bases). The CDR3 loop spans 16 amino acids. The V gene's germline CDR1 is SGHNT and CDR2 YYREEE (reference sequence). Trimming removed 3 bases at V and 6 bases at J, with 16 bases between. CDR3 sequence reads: CASSSGGGTFNSPLHF. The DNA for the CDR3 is TGTGCCAGCAGCTCGGGGGGCGGGACTTTTAATTCACCCCTCCACTTT.

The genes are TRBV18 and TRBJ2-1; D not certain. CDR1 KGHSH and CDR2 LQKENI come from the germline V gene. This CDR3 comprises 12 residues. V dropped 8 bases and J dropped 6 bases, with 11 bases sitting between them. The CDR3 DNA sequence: TGTGCCAGCAGAAGGCCCGCCAATGAGCAGTTCTTC. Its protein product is CASRRPANEQFF.

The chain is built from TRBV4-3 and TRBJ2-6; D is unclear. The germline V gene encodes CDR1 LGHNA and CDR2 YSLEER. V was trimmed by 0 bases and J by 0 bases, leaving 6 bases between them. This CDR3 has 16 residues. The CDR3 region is CASSQDAFSGANVLTF. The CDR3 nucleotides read TGCGCCAGCAGCCAAGATGCCTTCTCTGGGGCCAACGTCCTGACTTTC.

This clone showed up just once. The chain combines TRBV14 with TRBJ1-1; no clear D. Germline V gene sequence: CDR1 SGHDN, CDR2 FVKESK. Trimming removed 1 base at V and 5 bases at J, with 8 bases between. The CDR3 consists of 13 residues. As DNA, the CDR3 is TGTGCCAGCAGCCAAGCAACAGCGACTGAAGCTTTCTTT. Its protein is CASSQATATEAFF.

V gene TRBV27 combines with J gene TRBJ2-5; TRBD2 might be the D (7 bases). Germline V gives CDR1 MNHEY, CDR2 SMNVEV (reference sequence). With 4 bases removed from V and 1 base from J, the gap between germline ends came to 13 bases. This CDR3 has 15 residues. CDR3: CASSYAGAGQETQYF. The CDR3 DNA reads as TGTGCCAGCAGTTACGCGGGGGCGGGCCAAGAGACCCAGTACTTC.

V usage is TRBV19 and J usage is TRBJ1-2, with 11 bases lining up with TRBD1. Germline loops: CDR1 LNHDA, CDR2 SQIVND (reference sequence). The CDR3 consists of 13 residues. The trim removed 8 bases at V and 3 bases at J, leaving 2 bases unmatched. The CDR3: CASAGQGDYGYTF. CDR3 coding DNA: TGTGCCAGTGCGGGACAGGGGGACTATGGCTACACCTTC.

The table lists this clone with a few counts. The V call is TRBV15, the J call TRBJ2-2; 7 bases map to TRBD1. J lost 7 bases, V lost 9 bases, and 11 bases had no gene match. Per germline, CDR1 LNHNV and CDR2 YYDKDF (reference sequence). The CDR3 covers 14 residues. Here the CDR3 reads CATKQGQQGGELFF. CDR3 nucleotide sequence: TGTGCCACAAAACAGGGGCAGCAGGGCGGGGAGCTGTTTTTT.

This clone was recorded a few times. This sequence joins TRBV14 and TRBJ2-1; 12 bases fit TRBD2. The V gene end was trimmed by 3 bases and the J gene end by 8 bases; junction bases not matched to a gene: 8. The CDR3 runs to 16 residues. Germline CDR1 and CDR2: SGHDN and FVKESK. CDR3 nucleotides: TGTGCCAGCAGCCACAAAACTAGCGGGAGGAGATATGAGCAGTTCTTC. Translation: CASSHKTSGRRYEQFF. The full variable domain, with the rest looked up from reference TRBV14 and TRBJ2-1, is EAGVTQFPSHSVIEKGQTVTLRCDPISGHDNLYWYRRVMGKEIKFLLHFVKESKQDESGMPNNRFLAERTGGTYSTLKVQPAELEDSGVYFCASSHKTSGRRYEQFFGPGTRLTVL.

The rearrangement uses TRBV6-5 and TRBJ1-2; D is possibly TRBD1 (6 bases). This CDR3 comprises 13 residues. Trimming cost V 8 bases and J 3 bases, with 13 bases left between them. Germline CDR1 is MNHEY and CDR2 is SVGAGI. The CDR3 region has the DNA TGTGCCAGCCGGGGGGCGGGACACTATGGCTACACCTTC. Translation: CASRGAGHYGYTF.

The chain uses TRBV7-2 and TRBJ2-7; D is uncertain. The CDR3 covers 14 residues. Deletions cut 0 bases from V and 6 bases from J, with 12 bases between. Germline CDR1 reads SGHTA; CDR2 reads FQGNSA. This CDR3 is CASSLAVSATEQYF. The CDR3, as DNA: TGTGCCAGCAGCTTAGCGGTATCGGCGACCGAGCAGTACTTC.

The CDR3 region has the DNA TGTGCCAGCAGCTCGGGGGGACAGGGGCCTAACTATGGCTACACCTTC. It codes for CASSSGGQGPNYGYTF. V and J are TRBV11-3 and TRBJ1-2; 10 nucleotides match TRBD1. Germline CDR1 and CDR2: SGHNT and YENEEA. V lost 4 bases to trimming and J lost 0 bases; unmatched junction nucleotides: 5. The CDR3 length is 16 residues.

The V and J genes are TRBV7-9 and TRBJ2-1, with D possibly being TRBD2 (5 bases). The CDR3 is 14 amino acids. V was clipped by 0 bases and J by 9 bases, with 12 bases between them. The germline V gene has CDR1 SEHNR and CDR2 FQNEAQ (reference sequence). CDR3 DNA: TGTGCCAGCAGCTTAGCGCCCCCCGCGGGTGAGCAGTTCTTC. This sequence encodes CASSLAPPAGEQFF. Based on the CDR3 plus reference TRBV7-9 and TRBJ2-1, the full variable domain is DTGVSQNPRHKITKRGQNVTFRCDPISEHNRLYWYRQTLGQGPEFLTYFQNEAQLEKSRLLSDRFSAERPKGSFSTLEIQRTEQGDSAMYLCASSLAPPAGEQFFGPGTRLTVL.

CDR3 region: CASNGRGGNQPQHF. The CDR3 DNA sequence: TGTGCCAGCAACGGCCGCGGAGGCAATCAGCCCCAGCATTTT. The chain employs TRBV6-5 and TRBJ1-5; D is unclear. Trimming stripped 7 bases from V and 2 bases from J, with 12 bases between. CDR3 length: 14 amino acids. The germline gives CDR1 MNHEY, CDR2 SVGAGI.

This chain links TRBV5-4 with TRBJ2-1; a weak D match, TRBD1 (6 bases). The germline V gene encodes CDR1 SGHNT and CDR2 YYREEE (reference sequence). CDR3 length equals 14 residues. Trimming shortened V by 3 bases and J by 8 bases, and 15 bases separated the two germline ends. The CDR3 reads CASSSIQGRDEQFF. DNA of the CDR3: TGTGCCAGCAGCTCGATACAGGGCAGAGATGAGCAGTTCTTC.

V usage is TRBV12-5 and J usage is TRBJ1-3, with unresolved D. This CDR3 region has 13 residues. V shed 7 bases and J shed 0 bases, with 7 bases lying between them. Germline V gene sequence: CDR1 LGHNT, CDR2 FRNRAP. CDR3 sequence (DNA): TGTGCTAGTGCCCACAGCTCTGGAAACACCATATATTTT. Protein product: CASAHSSGNTIYF. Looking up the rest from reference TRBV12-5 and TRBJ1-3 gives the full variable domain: DARVTQTPRHKVTEMGQEVTMRCQPILGHNTVFWYRQTMMQGLELLAYFRNRAPLDDSGMPKDRFSAEMPDATLATLKIQPSEPRDSAVYFCASAHSSGNTIYFGEGSWLTVV.

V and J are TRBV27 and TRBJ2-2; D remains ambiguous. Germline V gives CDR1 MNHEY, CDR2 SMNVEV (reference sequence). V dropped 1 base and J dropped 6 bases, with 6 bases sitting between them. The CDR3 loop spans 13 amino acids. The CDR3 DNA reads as TGTGCCAGCAGTTTATTCGTCCCCGGGGAGCTGTTTTTT. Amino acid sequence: CASSLFVPGELFF.

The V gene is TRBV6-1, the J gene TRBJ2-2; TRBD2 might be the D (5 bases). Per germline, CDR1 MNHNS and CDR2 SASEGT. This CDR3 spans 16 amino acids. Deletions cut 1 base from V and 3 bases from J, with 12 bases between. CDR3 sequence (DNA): TGTGCCAGCAGTGAAGATAGCGCCTGGGACACCGGGGAGCTGTTTTTT. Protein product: CASSEDSAWDTGELFF.

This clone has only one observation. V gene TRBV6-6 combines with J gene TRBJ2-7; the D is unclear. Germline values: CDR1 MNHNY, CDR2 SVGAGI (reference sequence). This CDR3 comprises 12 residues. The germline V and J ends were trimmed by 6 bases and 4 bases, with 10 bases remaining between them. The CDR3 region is CASSPGPYEQYF. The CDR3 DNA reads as TGTGCCAGCAGCCCCGGACCATACGAGCAGTACTTC.

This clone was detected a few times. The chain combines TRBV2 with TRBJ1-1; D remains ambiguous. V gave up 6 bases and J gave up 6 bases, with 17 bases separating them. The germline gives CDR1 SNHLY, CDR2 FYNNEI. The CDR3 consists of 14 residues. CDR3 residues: CASRAPGEGPEAFF. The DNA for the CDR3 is TGTGCCAGCAGGGCCCCCGGGGAAGGGCCTGAAGCTTTCTTT.

The CDR3 protein is CASSLGVTVNSGNTIYF. CDR3 DNA sequence: TGCGCCAGCAGCTTGGGAGTAACGGTGAACTCTGGAAACACCATATATTTT. The chain couples TRBV5-1 to TRBJ1-3; D is unresolved. Germline CDR1 is SGHRS and CDR2 is YFSETQ. Trimming cost V 0 bases and J 0 bases, with 13 bases left between them. The CDR3 is 17 amino acids.

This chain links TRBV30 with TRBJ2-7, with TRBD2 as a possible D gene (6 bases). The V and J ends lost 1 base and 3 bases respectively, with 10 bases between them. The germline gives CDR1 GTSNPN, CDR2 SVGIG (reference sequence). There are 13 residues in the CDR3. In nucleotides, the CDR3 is TGTGCCTGGAGTGCGGGACTCGGCTACGAGCAGTACTTC. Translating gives CAWSAGLGYEQYF. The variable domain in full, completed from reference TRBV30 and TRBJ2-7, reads SQTIHQWPATLVQPVGSPLSLECTVEGTSNPNLYWYRQAAGRGLQLLFYSVGIGQISSEVPQNLSASRPQDRQFILSSKKLLLSDSGFYLCAWSAGLGYEQYFGPGTRLTVT.

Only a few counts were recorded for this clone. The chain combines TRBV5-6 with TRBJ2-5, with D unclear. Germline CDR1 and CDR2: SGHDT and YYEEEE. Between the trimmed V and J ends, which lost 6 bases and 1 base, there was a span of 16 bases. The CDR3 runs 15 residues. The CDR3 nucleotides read TGTGCCAGCACCAAGGGATCCAGACCCCAAGAGACCCAGTACTTC. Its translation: CASTKGSRPQETQYF.

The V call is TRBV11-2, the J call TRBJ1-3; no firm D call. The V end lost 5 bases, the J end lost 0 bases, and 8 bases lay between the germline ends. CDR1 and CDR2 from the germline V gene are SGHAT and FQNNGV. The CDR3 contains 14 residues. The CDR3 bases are TGTGCCAGCAGCCCGAGAGGCTCTGGAAACACCATATATTTT. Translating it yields CASSPRGSGNTIYF.

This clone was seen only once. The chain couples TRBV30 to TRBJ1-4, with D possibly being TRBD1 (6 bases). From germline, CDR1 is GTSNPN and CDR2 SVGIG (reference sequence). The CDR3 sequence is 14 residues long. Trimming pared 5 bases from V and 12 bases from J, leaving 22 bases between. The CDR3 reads CAWLATGFVGELFF. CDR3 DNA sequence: TGTGCCTGGCTTGCAACAGGGTTCGTCGGAGAACTGTTTTTT.

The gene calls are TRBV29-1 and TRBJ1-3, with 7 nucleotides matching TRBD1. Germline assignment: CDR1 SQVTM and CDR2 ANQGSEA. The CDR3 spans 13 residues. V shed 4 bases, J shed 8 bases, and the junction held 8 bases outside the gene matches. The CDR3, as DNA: TGCAGCGTTGGCCTGCCAGGGGGTTACACCATATATTTT. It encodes CSVGLPGGYTIYF.

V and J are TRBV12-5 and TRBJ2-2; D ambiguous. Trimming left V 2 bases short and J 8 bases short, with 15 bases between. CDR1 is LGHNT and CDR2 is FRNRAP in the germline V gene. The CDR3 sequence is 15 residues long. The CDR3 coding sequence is TGTGCTAGTGGTTTGCTCCCTGGGGTTGGGGGGGAGCTGTTTTTT. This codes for CASGLLPGVGGELFF.

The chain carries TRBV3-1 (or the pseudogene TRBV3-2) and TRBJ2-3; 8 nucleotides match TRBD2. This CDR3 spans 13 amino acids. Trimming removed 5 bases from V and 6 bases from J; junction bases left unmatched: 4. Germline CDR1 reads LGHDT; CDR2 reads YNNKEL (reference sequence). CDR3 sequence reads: CASSTSGPDTQYF. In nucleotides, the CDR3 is TGTGCCAGCAGCACTAGCGGACCGGATACGCAGTATTTT.